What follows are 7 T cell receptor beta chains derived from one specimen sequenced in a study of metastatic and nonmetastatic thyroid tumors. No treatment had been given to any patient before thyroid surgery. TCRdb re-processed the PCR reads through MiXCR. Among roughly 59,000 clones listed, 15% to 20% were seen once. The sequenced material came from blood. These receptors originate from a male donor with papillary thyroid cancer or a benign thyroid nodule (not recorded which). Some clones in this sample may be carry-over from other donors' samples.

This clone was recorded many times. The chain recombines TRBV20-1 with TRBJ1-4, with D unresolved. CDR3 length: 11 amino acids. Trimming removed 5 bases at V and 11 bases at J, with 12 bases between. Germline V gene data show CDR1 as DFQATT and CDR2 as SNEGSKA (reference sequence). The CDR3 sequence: CSAPSGPKLFF. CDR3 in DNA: TGCAGTGCTCCCTCGGGCCCCAAACTGTTTTTT.

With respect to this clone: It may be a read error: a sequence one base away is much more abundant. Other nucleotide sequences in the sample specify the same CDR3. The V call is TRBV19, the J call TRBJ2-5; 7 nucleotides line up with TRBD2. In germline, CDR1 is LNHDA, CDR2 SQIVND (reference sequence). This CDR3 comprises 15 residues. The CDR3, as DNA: TGTGCCAGCAGTATAGTTGACGGGGAGGGGGAGACCCAGTACTTC. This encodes CASSIVDGEGETQYF.

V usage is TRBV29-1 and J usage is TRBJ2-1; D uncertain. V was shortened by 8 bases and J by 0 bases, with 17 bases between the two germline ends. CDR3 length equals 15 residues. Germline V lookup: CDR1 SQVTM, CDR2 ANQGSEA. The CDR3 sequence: CSILEEPSSYNEQFF. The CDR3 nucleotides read TGCAGCATACTTGAGGAGCCGAGCTCCTACAATGAGCAGTTCTTC.

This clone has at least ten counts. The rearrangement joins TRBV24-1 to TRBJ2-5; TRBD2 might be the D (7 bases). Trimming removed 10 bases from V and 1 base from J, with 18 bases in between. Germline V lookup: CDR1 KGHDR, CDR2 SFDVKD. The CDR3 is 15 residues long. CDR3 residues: CATMGGEDSQETQYF. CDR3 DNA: TGTGCCACAATGGGGGGGGAGGACAGCCAAGAGACCCAGTACTTC.

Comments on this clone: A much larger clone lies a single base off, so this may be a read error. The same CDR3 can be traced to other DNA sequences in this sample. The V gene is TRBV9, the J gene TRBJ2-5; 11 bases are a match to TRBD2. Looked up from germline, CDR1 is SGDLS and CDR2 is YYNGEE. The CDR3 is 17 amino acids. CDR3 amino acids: CASSPRPSGRRQETQYF. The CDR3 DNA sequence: TGTGCCAGCAGCCCGCGGCCTAGCGGGAGGCGCCAAGAGACACAGTACTTC.

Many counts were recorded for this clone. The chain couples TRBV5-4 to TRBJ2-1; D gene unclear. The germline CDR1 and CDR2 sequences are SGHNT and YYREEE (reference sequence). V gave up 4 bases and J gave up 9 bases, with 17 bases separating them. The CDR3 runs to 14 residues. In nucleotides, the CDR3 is TGTGCCAGCAGCCTAGGACCCCTCGGTAGTGAGCAGTTCTTC. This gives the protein CASSLGPLGSEQFF.

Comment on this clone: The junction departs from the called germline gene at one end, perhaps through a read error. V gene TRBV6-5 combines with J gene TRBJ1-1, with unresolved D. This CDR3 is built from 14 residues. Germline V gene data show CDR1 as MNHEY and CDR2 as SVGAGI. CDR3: CASIYSGPGTEAFF. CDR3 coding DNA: TGTGCCAGCATTTACTCCGGTCCTGGCACTGAAGCTTTCTTT.